The 26 T cell receptor beta chains given below trace back to one sample, sequenced in a study of identical twins. TCRdb re-called the 5' RACE reads through MiXCR, storing one row per CDR3 protein. The table lists 310,000 or so distinct CDR3 sequences, 8% to 9.5% of them singletons, with around 7.1% in the top ten. These data also featured in a second study, about yellow fever vaccine responses in identical twins.

The material sequenced was CD8+ T cells sorted from blood. The receptors stem from a woman younger than 35 in good health.

This sequence joins TRBV7-8 and TRBJ2-5; 9 bases are a match to TRBD2. CDR1 and CDR2 from the germline V gene are SGHVS and FQNEAQ. The CDR3 extends over 15 amino acids. V was clipped by 10 bases and J by 5 bases; unmatched bases: 14. In DNA, the CDR3 is TGTGCCACCCTTGAGGAGCGGGGGGCGGTTGAGACCCAGTACTTC. Translation gives CATLEERGAVETQYF.

In DNA form, the CDR3 reads TGTGCCAGCAGTATGACAGACAATGAGCAGTTCTTC. This gives the protein CASSMTDNEQFF. The chain is built from TRBV25-1 and TRBJ2-1, with D tentatively TRBD1 (5 bases). Trimming stripped 5 bases from V and 5 bases from J, with 7 bases between. Germline lookup yields CDR1 MGHDK and CDR2 SYGVNS. The CDR3 runs 12 residues.

This clonotype occurred a few times. The chain has TRBV7-9 and TRBJ2-1; 8 bases agree with TRBD2. The length of the CDR3 is 16 residues. Germline loops: CDR1 SEHNR, CDR2 FQNEAQ (reference sequence). With 6 bases clipped from V and 3 bases from J, the junction kept 10 bases outside the gene matches. The CDR3 nucleotides are TGTGCCAGCAGGCACAAATTGGGACTAGACTACAATGAGCAGTTCTTC. Its translation is CASRHKLGLDYNEQFF.

Ten or more counts support this clonotype. This rearrangement joins TRBV4-1 to TRBJ1-5; the D gene is possibly TRBD1 (6 bases). This CDR3 spans 15 amino acids. Germline V lookup: CDR1 MGHRA, CDR2 YSYEKL. Trimming left V 6 bases short and J 0 bases short, with 12 bases between. The CDR3 here is CASSLNRDSNQPQHF. DNA of the CDR3: TGCGCCAGCAGTCTGAACAGGGATAGCAATCAGCCCCAGCATTTT.

J is TRBJ2-7 and V is TRBV27; D gene uncertain. V lost 2 bases and J lost 3, with 11 bases in between. Germline CDR1 reads MNHEY; CDR2 reads SMNVEV (reference sequence). This CDR3 contains 14 residues. The CDR3 DNA is TGTGCCAGCAGTTTAGGTGGAGAAATCTACGAGCAGTACTTC. Encoded protein: CASSLGGEIYEQYF.

The chain joins TRBV20-1 to TRBJ2-7; D unresolved. The CDR3 loop spans 14 amino acids. V lost 1 base and J lost 3, with 13 bases in between. Germline loops: CDR1 DFQATT, CDR2 SNEGSKA (reference sequence). The CDR3, as DNA: TGCAGTGCTAGAGCGAGAGGAGTTCGCTACGAGCAGTACTTC. Translated: CSARARGVRYEQYF.

This clonotype was recorded many times. This rearrangement joins TRBV28 to TRBJ1-4, with TRBD1 matching 8 bases. The V segment lost 4 bases and the J segment 4 bases; nucleotides outside the gene matches: 8. This CDR3 spans 16 amino acids. Germline V gene lookup returns CDR1 MDHEN and CDR2 SYDVKM. The CDR3 nucleotides are TGTGCCAGCAGTTCGACCCGGGACAGGTTTAATGAAAAACTGTTTTTT. Amino acid sequence: CASSSTRDRFNEKLFF.

This clonotype came up a few times. V gene TRBV12-5 combines with J gene TRBJ2-1, with D perhaps TRBD2 (7 bases). Deletions cut 2 bases from V and 8 bases from J, with 25 bases between. The length of the CDR3 is 18 residues. Germline CDR1 reads LGHNT; CDR2 reads FRNRAP. DNA of the CDR3: TGTGCTAGTGGTTTGCCCCGGGGGGCCACTATCCCTATTTATGAGCAGTTCTTC. Translating gives CASGLPRGATIPIYEQFF.

This clonotype was picked up many times. The genes are TRBV12-3 or TRBV12-4 and TRBJ2-1; 10 bases agree with TRBD1. The CDR3 consists of 13 residues. Written as DNA, the CDR3 is TGTTCAACCGGGACAGGGGTTGTCAATGAGCAGTTCTTC. Its protein is CSTGTGVVNEQFF.

This clonotype was seen at least ten times. The V and J genes are TRBV7-8 and TRBJ1-2, with 7 bases that match TRBD1. J lost 2 bases, V lost 0 bases, and 15 bases had no gene match. In germline, CDR1 is SGHVS, CDR2 FQNEAQ. The CDR3 has 19 amino acids. The CDR3 loop reads CASSLARGGRIGSNYGYTF. The CDR3 DNA is TGTGCCAGCAGCTTAGCCAGGGGGGGTAGGATCGGTTCGAACTATGGCTACACCTTC.

The rearrangement joins TRBV27 to TRBJ2-7; 11 bases agree with TRBD2. Losses at the gene ends were 6 bases for V and 0 bases for J; bases not matched to a gene: 4. CDR1 and CDR2 from the germline V gene are MNHEY and SMNVEV (reference sequence). This CDR3 region has 15 residues. The CDR3 loop is CASRTGTSGSYEQYF. CDR3 DNA sequence: TGTGCCAGCAGAACCGGGACTAGCGGCTCCTACGAGCAGTACTTC.

This clonotype was observed a handful of times. The chain uses TRBV19 and TRBJ2-1, with TRBD2 matching 9 bases. The germline gives CDR1 LNHDA, CDR2 SQIVND (reference sequence). V lost 4 bases and J lost 9; bases outside the gene matches: 10. CDR3 size: 15 residues. The CDR3 coding sequence is TGTGCCAGTAGTAGTTTGGTAGCGGGAGAACCTGAGCAGTTCTTC. Its translation: CASSSLVAGEPEQFF.

This clonotype has a count of ten or more. V gene TRBV5-1 combines with J gene TRBJ2-1; D perhaps matches TRBD2 (6 bases). Trimming took 0 bases from V and 8 from J, leaving 15 bases between them. The CDR3 has 15 residues. Germline V CDR1 and CDR2: SGHRS, YFSETQ. This CDR3 reads CASSLGTGTGDEQFF. In DNA form, the CDR3 reads TGCGCCAGCAGCTTGGGGACCGGGACGGGGGATGAGCAGTTCTTC.

This clonotype came up a few times. V usage is TRBV4-2 and J usage is TRBJ2-7, with 7 bases matching TRBD2. Germline loops: CDR1 LGHNA, CDR2 YNFKEQ. The V segment lost 4 bases and the J segment 3 bases; nucleotides outside the gene matches: 9. The CDR3 sequence is 15 residues long. As DNA, the CDR3 is TGTGCCAGCAGCCCCCGGCGGGGGACCCTCTACGAGCAGTACTTC. Its protein product is CASSPRRGTLYEQYF.

In this sample, this clonotype turned up many times. The chain has TRBV12-3 or TRBV12-4 and TRBJ2-7; 12 bases agree with TRBD1. V shed 5 bases and J 4 bases; nucleotides not matched to a gene: 12. The CDR3 extends over 17 amino acids. CDR3 DNA: TGTGCCAGCAGTCCCCGATACGGGGACAGGGGGCGATACGAGCAGTACTTC. This codes for CASSPRYGDRGRYEQYF.

The chain recombines TRBV20-1 with TRBJ2-7; 8 positions match TRBD1. Losses at the gene ends were 1 base for V and 3 bases for J; bases not matched to a gene: 8. CDR1 and CDR2 from the germline V gene are DFQATT and SNEGSKA (reference sequence). CDR3 size: 15 residues. The CDR3 coding sequence is TGCAGTGCTAGAGGCCCGACAGGGGCATACTACGAGCAGTACTTC. Translation: CSARGPTGAYYEQYF.

V and J are TRBV5-1 and TRBJ2-1; TRBD1 is a possible D gene (6 bases). The V end was cut by 5 bases, the J end by 7 bases, with 10 bases between. Germline V gene sequence: CDR1 SGHRS, CDR2 YFSETQ. There are 12 residues in the CDR3. The DNA of the CDR3 is TGCGCCAGCAGAGTACAGGGTAATGAGCAGTTCTTC. Residues: CASRVQGNEQFF.

Only a few counts were recorded for this clonotype. The chain employs TRBV6-2 or TRBV6-3 and TRBJ1-1; no firm D call. The length of the CDR3 is 14 residues. Germline-derived CDR1 and CDR2 are MNHEY and SVGEGT. V was trimmed by 3 bases and J by 0 bases, leaving 8 bases between them. The CDR3 coding sequence is TGTGCCAGCAGTTATAGGGAATTGAACACTGAAGCTTTCTTT. Encoded protein: CASSYRELNTEAFF.

In its sample, this clonotype was seen many times. The chain uses TRBV4-1 and TRBJ2-7; D uncertain. Trimming took 0 bases from V and 2 from J, leaving 8 bases between them. The germline V gene encodes CDR1 MGHRA and CDR2 YSYEKL. The CDR3 is 14 amino acids. CDR3 DNA: TGCGCCAGCAGCCAAGATTCGCGCACCTACGAGCAGTACTTC. Translation: CASSQDSRTYEQYF.

This clonotype was counted many times. The V gene is TRBV29-1, the J gene TRBJ2-2; D is ambiguous. Germline CDR1 SQVTM, CDR2 ANQGSEA. V lost 1 base and J lost 7, with 4 bases in between. The CDR3 has 11 residues. CDR3 in DNA: TGCAGCGTTGAAGTTGGCGGGGAGCTGTTTTTT. Translating gives CSVEVGGELFF.

The table lists this clonotype with many counts. The J gene is TRBJ2-6, the V gene TRBV28; D is unresolved. Trimming left V 3 bases short and J 2 bases short, with 14 bases between. CDR3 length: 17 amino acids. Germline-derived CDR1 and CDR2 are MDHEN and SYDVKM. CDR3 residues: CASSFIEWGTGANVLTF. Written as DNA, the CDR3 is TGTGCCAGCAGTTTCATCGAGTGGGGAACTGGGGCCAACGTCCTGACTTTC. The complete variable domain, with remaining parts taken from reference TRBV28 and TRBJ2-6, reads DVKVTQSSRYLVKRTGEKVFLECVQDMDHENMFWYRQDPGLGLRLIYFSYDVKMKEKGDIPEGYSVSREKKERFSLILESASTNQTSMYLCASSFIEWGTGANVLTFGAGSRLTVL.

This clonotype was seen more than once but under ten times. This chain uses TRBV5-5 with TRBJ1-1; 9 positions match TRBD1. Germline V gives CDR1 SGHKS, CDR2 YYEKEE (reference sequence). V was pared by 4 bases and J by 1 base, with 5 bases of the junction left unmatched. This CDR3 has 15 residues. CDR3 region: CASSIDRGENTEAFF. CDR3 bases: TGTGCCAGCAGCATTGACAGGGGGGAGAACACTGAAGCTTTCTTT.

This rearrangement joins TRBV7-9 to TRBJ2-1; TRBD2 is a possible D gene (6 bases). The germline gives CDR1 SEHNR, CDR2 FQNEAQ (reference sequence). V was clipped by 5 bases and J by 6 bases, with 14 bases between them. The length of the CDR3 is 14 residues. CDR3 DNA: TGTGCCAGCAGCCGGGCGGGGCAGTTCAATGAGCAGTTCTTC. Encoded protein: CASSRAGQFNEQFF.

This clonotype appeared a few times. This chain links TRBV11-3 with TRBJ2-1; D might be TRBD1 or TRBD2, each matching 5 bases. Deletions cut 4 bases from V and 7 bases from J, with 11 bases between. The CDR3 runs to 13 residues. Germline lookup yields CDR1 SGHNT and CDR2 YENEEA. The CDR3 sequence is CASSSGTANEQFF. The CDR3 bases are TGTGCCAGCAGCTCCGGGACGGCGAATGAGCAGTTCTTC.

The chain uses TRBV14 and TRBJ2-3; D remains unclear. Trimming stripped 1 base from V and 2 bases from J, with 16 bases between. CDR3 size: 17 residues. Germline V gene sequence: CDR1 SGHDN, CDR2 FVKESK. In DNA, the CDR3 is TGTGCCAGCAGCCAAGTGTTCTCCTGGTCGGCCACAGATACGCAGTATTTT. As protein: CASSQVFSWSATDTQYF.

This clonotype was detected a few times. The chain couples TRBV30 to TRBJ2-7, with a weak D call TRBD1 (7 bases). V shed 4 bases and J shed 3 bases, with 13 bases lying between them. The V gene's germline CDR1 is GTSNPN and CDR2 SVGIG (reference sequence). The CDR3 has 13 residues. The CDR3 DNA sequence: TGTGCCTGGAATGCGGGACAGCTCTACGAGCAGTACTTC. Translation gives CAWNAGQLYEQYF.